Reported below is one T cell receptor (beta chain). The CDR3 loop spans 17 amino acids. CDR1 LNHDA and CDR2 SQIVND come from the germline V gene (reference sequence). V dropped 5 bases and J dropped 0; count of bases not matched to a gene: 9. The sample belongs to a study of T cell changes during pregnancy in multiple sclerosis. Only in-frame clones appear in the TCRdb table, and some are missing; sequencing was by immunoSEQ multiplex PCR. The table shows about 70,000 clones, with more than 85% occurring only once. Sequenced here: peripheral blood, sampled in the first trimester of pregnancy. The origin of this receptor is a female donor with multiple sclerosis, enrolled in a pregnancy study. This chain uses TRBV19 with TRBJ2-1, with 8 bases aligning to TRBD2. Written as DNA, the CDR3 is TGTGCCAGTAGTGGGTCAACTAGCGGAAGCTCCTACAATGAGCAGTTCTTC. It yields the protein CASSGSTSGSSYNEQFF. Complete variable domain (other parts from reference TRBV19 and TRBJ2-1): DGGITQSPKYLFRKEGQNVTLSCEQNLNHDAMYWYRQDPGQGLRLIYYSQIVNDFQKGDIAEGYSVSREKKESFPLTVTSAQKNPTAFYLCASSGSTSGSSYNEQFFGPGTRLTVL.